These T cell receptor beta chains were read from a single sample in a study of blood T cells in healthy people across ages. TCRdb recomputed calls from the 5' RACE reads with MiXCR, one row per CDR3 protein. The sample includes roughly 1.5 million distinct CDR3 sequences, 42% seen only once; the top ten take 4%. The sequencing input was blood. The source of these receptors is a woman in her late teens or twenties in good health. CDR3s include the opening cysteine and the closing phenylalanine or tryptophan.

V gene	CDR3 length	J gene	CDR3 protein
TRBV27	12	TRBJ1-1	CASAGQNTEAFF
TRBV4-2	15	TRBJ2-5	CASSQGGVSQETQYF
TRBV4-3	15	TRBJ2-5	CASSPGTGVIETQYF
TRBV29-1	15	TRBJ2-3	CSVEEGTGGSDTQYF
TRBV6-2/TRBV6-3	16	TRBJ2-1	CASSYSREGPHNEQFF
TRBV20-1	14	TRBJ2-1	CSARLVGSYNEQFF
TRBV25-1	15	TRBJ2-1	CASSEGVAGGYEQFF
TRBV30	11	TRBJ1-2	CAWGRACGYTF
TRBV20-1	15	TRBJ2-3	CSAPSWRESTDTQYF
TRBV6-6	16	TRBJ1-4	CASSSDGQGGHEKLFF
TRBV6-5	14	TRBJ1-2	CASRLDSTNYGYTF
TRBV21-1	15	TRBJ2-5	CASSKMGGINCTQYF
TRBV6-1	16	TRBJ1-5	CASSEGGTVSNQPQHF
TRBV11-3	15	TRBJ2-7	CASRMEQGSYNEQYF
TRBV20-1	16	TRBJ1-1	CSARGGTGSAATEAFF
TRBV7-9	18	TRBJ1-6	CASSLDFSDRGWGSPLHF
TRBV2	13	TRBJ2-1	CASSVGGLTEQFF
TRBV9	13	TRBJ2-2	CASSGATGGELFF
TRBV27	16	TRBJ2-1	CASSLSPGGWNNEQFF
TRBV10-3	14	TRBJ2-3	CATTRVGRTDTQYF
TRBV30	14	TRBJ2-2	CARSPGKYTGELFF
TRBV13	12	TRBJ1-1	CASSFGITEAFF
TRBV20-1	13	TRBJ2-7	CSARDARVNEQYF
TRBV4-3	14	TRBJ2-7	CASSQDLPGNEQYF
TRBV3-1	16	TRBJ2-2	CASSQDVRLAVGELFF
TRBV6-5	15	TRBJ2-1	CASSYITGGYNEQFF
TRBV18	15	TRBJ1-1	CASSPRTEMNTEAFF
TRBV20-1	12	NA	CSANRVPHEQYF
TRBV3-1	16	TRBJ2-5	CASSGRRYWAKETQYF
TRBV5-1	14	TRBJ1-2	CASSADSVNYGYTF
TRBV29-1	17	TRBJ2-7	CSVSPPTSGRTSYEQYF
TRBV6-2/TRBV6-3	15	TRBJ2-3	CASRGTSGGRDTQYF
TRBV4-1	13	TRBJ1-2	CASSQAPFGSYTF
TRBV20-1	13	TRBJ2-1	CSVWAASYNEQFF
TRBV29-1	15	TRBJ2-1	CSVAGDRKYDDEQFF
TRBV4-1	17	TRBJ2-1	CASSQDVASGGANEQFF
TRBV20-1	14	TRBJ1-2	CSARDNREDYGYTF
TRBV28	15	TRBJ2-5	CASSPRGSGGLTQYF
TRBV7-2	15	TRBJ2-7	CASSSSGGHSYEQYF
TRBV4-1	17	TRBJ2-2	CASSLTSSDTNTGELFF
TRBV12-3/TRBV12-4	16	TRBJ1-2	CASRPNRGVGPYGYTF
TRBV7-2	14	TRBJ2-1	CASSSPRGSNEQFF
TRBV6-2/TRBV6-3	14	TRBJ1-3	CASSYSGAGNTIYF
TRBV27	21	TRBJ2-6	CASSYSPTRDILYSGANVLTF
TRBV4-3	15	TRBJ1-1	CASSQDMTGFSAAFF
TRBV10-3	15	TRBJ2-7	CAISARTSGGYEQYF
TRBV20-1	11	TRBJ2-7	CSAIDVGEQYF
TRBV7-9	14	TRBJ2-5	CASSLVGDGETQYF
TRBV21-1	15	TRBJ1-6	CASSKRGVWNSPLHF
TRBV6-6	15	TRBJ1-5	CASSYSTGTNQPQHF
TRBV4-1	15	TRBJ1-4	CASSQSAAINEKLFF
TRBV7-9	12	NA	CATALFGETQYF